A single sample is the source of the 13 T cell receptor beta chains below, sequenced in a study of blood T cell repertoires in COVID-19. Repertoires were generated with immunoSEQ multiplex PCR, while TCRdb's copy carries only in-frame clones and drops some. The table shows roughly 200,000 clones, with 83% occurring only once. Specimen: peripheral blood. These receptors were taken from a woman aged 25 to 39 with COVID-19, enrolled during active disease.

The chain combines TRBV19 with TRBJ2-2; 7 bases are shared with TRBD1. Germline CDR1 and CDR2: LNHDA and SQIVND (reference sequence). V trimming: 4 bases; J trimming: 6 bases; junction bases outside the gene matches: 8. The CDR3 is 15 amino acids. The CDR3 sequence: CASSTTVTGPGELFF. CDR3 nucleotide sequence: TGTGCCAGTAGTACCACCGTGACAGGGCCCGGGGAGCTGTTTTTT.

This chain uses TRBV4-3 with TRBJ2-7; D unresolved. This CDR3 contains 17 residues. Trimming shortened V by 0 bases and J by 2 bases, and 17 bases separated the two germline ends. The germline V gene encodes CDR1 LGHNA and CDR2 YSLEER. The DNA of the CDR3 is TGCGCCAGCAGCCAAGAAGAAAGCAGGCAGGAACCCTACGAGCAGTACTTC. Amino acids: CASSQEESRQEPYEQYF.

The chain links TRBV19 to TRBJ2-1, with 7 nucleotides matching TRBD1. This CDR3 contains 16 residues. Germline CDR1 and CDR2: LNHDA and SQIVND (reference sequence). With V trimmed by 1 base and J by 2 bases, 5 bases remained unmatched. For the CDR3, the DNA is TGTGCCAGTAGTATAGGAACAGGGGTGACCTACAATGAGCAGTTCTTC. Its translation is CASSIGTGVTYNEQFF. The full variable domain, its missing parts supplied by reference TRBV19 and TRBJ2-1, is DGGITQSPKYLFRKEGQNVTLSCEQNLNHDAMYWYRQDPGQGLRLIYYSQIVNDFQKGDIAEGYSVSREKKESFPLTVTSAQKNPTAFYLCASSIGTGVTYNEQFFGPGTRLTVL.

The genes are TRBV12-3 or TRBV12-4 and TRBJ2-2; 7 bases are a match to TRBD1. Trimming removed 1 base from V and 14 bases from J; junction bases left unmatched: 4. The CDR3 sequence is 12 residues long. CDR3 protein: CASSLEGADLFF. The CDR3 region has the DNA TGTGCCAGCAGTTTAGAGGGGGCTGACCTGTTTTTT.

This rearrangement joins TRBV27 to TRBJ2-3; 7 bases fit TRBD2. The CDR3 has 15 amino acids. Germline lookup yields CDR1 MNHEY and CDR2 SMNVEV (reference sequence). J was trimmed by 7 bases and V by 2 bases; bases with no gene match: 9. In DNA form, the CDR3 reads TGTGCCAGCAGTTTAGTAGGTACTAGCGAAAATACGCAGTATTTT. Translated, it gives CASSLVGTSENTQYF.

V usage is TRBV15 and J usage is TRBJ2-2, with TRBD1 matching over 9 bases. The germline CDR1 and CDR2 sequences are LNHNV and YYDKDF (reference sequence). CDR3 length: 17 amino acids. Trimming removed 1 base from V and 6 bases from J; junction bases left unmatched: 9. CDR3 nucleotides: TGTGCCACCAGCAGAGCCGACCGGGACAGGGATTCCGGGGAGCTGTTTTTT. The encoded protein is CATSRADRDRDSGELFF.

The chain carries TRBV5-8 and TRBJ2-7; 8 bases align to TRBD1. This CDR3 is 16 amino acids long. Per the germline V gene, CDR1 is SGHTS and CDR2 is YDEGEE. V dropped 4 bases and J dropped 4; count of bases not matched to a gene: 13. In nucleotides, the CDR3 is TGTGCCAGCAGCCGACCTTCCGGGACAGGACATTACGAGCAGTACTTC. Protein sequence: CASSRPSGTGHYEQYF.

This sequence joins TRBV28 and TRBJ2-7; the match to TRBD1 covers 7 bases. From germline, CDR1 is MDHEN and CDR2 SYDVKM. V was pared by 7 bases and J by 0 bases, with 6 bases of the junction left unmatched. This CDR3 comprises 14 residues. As DNA, the CDR3 is TGTGCCAGCATACAGGGGCCCCCCTCCTACGAGCAGTACTTC. Translated, it gives CASIQGPPSYEQYF.

Here the CDR3 reads CASSQDRGGRANVLTF. In DNA form, the CDR3 reads TGCGCCAGCAGCCAAGACCGGGGAGGGAGGGCCAACGTCCTGACTTTC. The chain combines TRBV4-3 with TRBJ2-6; 7 nucleotides line up with TRBD2. The CDR3 loop spans 16 amino acids. Losses at the gene ends were 0 bases for V and 5 bases for J; bases not matched to a gene: 4. Looked up from germline, CDR1 is LGHNA and CDR2 is YSLEER.

The chain uses TRBV9 and TRBJ2-3; 10 positions match TRBD2. CDR3 size: 15 residues. J was trimmed by 4 bases and V by 5 bases; bases with no gene match: 7. In germline, CDR1 is SGDLS, CDR2 YYNGEE. The CDR3 sequence: CASSISGRGADTQYF. The CDR3, as DNA: TGTGCCAGCAGTATCAGCGGGAGGGGCGCAGATACGCAGTATTTT.

DNA for the CDR3: TGTGCCAGCAGTGAACCCTATCAGCCCCAGCATTTT. The encoded protein is CASSEPYQPQHF. This chain links TRBV2 with TRBJ1-5; D unclear. Trimming shortened V by 2 bases and J by 5 bases, and 4 bases separated the two germline ends. This CDR3 spans 12 amino acids. CDR1 is SNHLY and CDR2 is FYNNEI in the germline V gene.

The CDR3 loop is CASSTDRGWYGYTF. Written as DNA, the CDR3 is TGTGCCAGCAGCACCGACAGGGGTTGGTATGGCTACACCTTC. The chain links TRBV5-6 to TRBJ1-2; TRBD1 aligns across 8 bases. The CDR3 spans 14 residues. Germline values: CDR1 SGHDT, CDR2 YYEEEE. V gave up 4 bases and J gave up 5 bases; unmatched junction bases: 7.

CDR3 sequence (DNA): TGTGCCTGGAGTCCGACCCTGATGCGGGGGGGCCTTTTTAGCACAGATACGCAGTATTTT. Its protein is CAWSPTLMRGGLFSTDTQYF. The V call is TRBV30, the J call TRBJ2-3, with TRBD2 matching 9 bases. V shed 2 bases, J shed 0 bases, and the junction held 18 bases outside the gene matches. CDR3 length: 20 residues. Germline assignment: CDR1 GTSNPN and CDR2 SVGIG (reference sequence).